The entry that follows covers one TCR beta chain sequence. No antigen is known for it. The sample belongs to a study of cytomegalovirus exposure and HLA in healthy donors. Points from the study as a whole: It was reportedly the case that the classifier diagnosed cytomegalovirus status with high specificity and sensitivity.

Germline V gives CDR1 SGHTA, CDR2 FQGTGA. The CDR3 length is 13 residues. V was pared by 4 bases and J by 4 bases, with 1 base of the junction left unmatched. Primers: 60 Vbeta forward and 13 Jbeta reverse. Libraries were prepared by immunoSEQ multiplex PCR; TCRdb keeps only in-frame clonotypes and omits some of them. The sample holds some 150,000 clones, around 75% seen once. This receptor was obtained from a woman in her thirties in good health and CMV-seronegative. Input material: PBMCs. This rearrangement joins TRBV7-3 to TRBJ1-1; 9 bases fit TRBD1. The CDR3 region is CASSSGQGTEAFF. The DNA for the CDR3 is TGTGCCAGCAGCTCGGGACAGGGCACTGAAGCTTTCTTT. Drawing the rest from reference TRBV7-3 and TRBJ1-1, the complete variable domain is GAGVSQTPSNKVTEKGKYVELRCDPISGHTALYWYRQSLGQGPEFLIYFQGTGAADDSGLPNDRFFAVRPEGSVSTLKIQRTERGDSAVYLCASSSGQGTEAFFGQGTRLTVV.